These 32 T cell receptor beta chains were all obtained from the same sample, sequenced in a study of blood T cell repertoires in COVID-19. Profiling relied on immunoSEQ multiplex PCR, and the TCRdb table lists in-frame clones only, not all of them. The sample yields 340,000 or so clones, 86% seen once. Sequencing input: PBMCs or T cells enriched from blood (not recorded which). The source of these receptors is a woman aged 40-49 years with acute COVID-19.

The gene calls are TRBV2 and TRBJ1-1; possible D gene TRBD1, 5 bases. The CDR3 has 13 amino acids. The V end was cut by 7 bases, the J end by 4 bases, with 13 bases between. Per the germline V gene, CDR1 is SNHLY and CDR2 is FYNNEI. The CDR3 DNA is TGTGCCAGCAATATACAGGTTACCACTGAAGCTTTCTTT. Its protein is CASNIQVTTEAFF. The full variable domain, rest sourced from reference TRBV2 and TRBJ1-1, is EPEVTQTPSHQVTQMGQEVILRCVPISNHLYFYWYRQILGQKVEFLVSFYNNEISEKSEIFDDQFSVERPDGSNFTLKIRSTKLEDSAMYFCASNIQVTTEAFFGQGTRLTVV.

CDR3 DNA: TGTGCCAGCAGCCCAGGGACTAGCGGCCTCCTCACCGGGGAGCTGTTTTTT. Translation: CASSPGTSGLLTGELFF. V and J are TRBV7-9 and TRBJ2-2, with 11 bases matching TRBD2. Germline values: CDR1 SEHNR, CDR2 FQNEAQ (reference sequence). The CDR3 sequence is 17 residues long. Trimming cost V 5 bases and J 4 bases; bases outside gene matches: 9.

The rearrangement joins TRBV6-5 to TRBJ1-5; TRBD1 matches 7 bases. This CDR3 spans 13 amino acids. Germline CDR1 MNHEY, CDR2 SVGAGI. The CDR3 region is CVTNNRGNQPQHF. CDR3 nucleotides: TGTGTCACAAACAACAGGGGTAATCAGCCCCAGCATTTT.

As for this clone: This same CDR3 is encoded by further DNA sequences in the sample. The rearrangement joins TRBV5-6 to TRBJ2-7; tentatively, D is TRBD1 (5 bases). V was trimmed by 3 bases and J by 6 bases, leaving 10 bases between them. The germline V gene has CDR1 SGHDT and CDR2 YYEEEE. There are 12 residues in the CDR3. The CDR3 reads CASSSRVGEQYF. The CDR3 DNA reads as TGTGCCAGCAGCTCCAGGGTAGGCGAGCAGTACTTC.

The CDR3 bases are TGCAGCGTTGCGAACAGGGCAGCCTACAATGAGCAGTTCTTC. The encoded protein is CSVANRAAYNEQFF. The chain carries TRBV29-1 and TRBJ2-1, with a weak D call TRBD1 (6 bases). The germline V gene has CDR1 SQVTM and CDR2 ANQGSEA. The V and J ends lost 4 bases and 2 bases respectively, with 12 bases between them. The length of the CDR3 is 14 residues.

The chain has TRBV4-3 and TRBJ1-6; 9 bases are a match to TRBD1. CDR3 length: 16 residues. V lost 6 bases to trimming and J lost 6 bases; unmatched junction nucleotides: 9. CDR1 is LGHNA and CDR2 is YSLEER in the germline V gene. The CDR3 is CASSLIWDRVNSPLHF. The CDR3 nucleotides read TGCGCCAGCAGTTTAATTTGGGACAGGGTTAATTCACCCCTCCACTTT.

The rearrangement uses TRBV27 and TRBJ2-3; the match to TRBD2 covers 8 bases. CDR3 size: 17 residues. Trimming at V came to 6 bases and at J to 4 bases, leaving 15 bases not matched to a gene. Per the germline V gene, CDR1 is MNHEY and CDR2 is SMNVEV (reference sequence). Here the CDR3 DNA reads TGTGCCAGCAGCCCGATTGGGACTAGTGGTATCGCAGATACGCAGTATTTT. As protein: CASSPIGTSGIADTQYF.

V usage is TRBV29-1 and J usage is TRBJ1-2, with a weak D call TRBD1 (6 bases). V was pared by 6 bases and J by 6 bases, with 17 bases between. CDR3 length: 13 residues. Germline CDR1 SQVTM, CDR2 ANQGSEA. For the CDR3, the DNA is TGCAGCGTCTCACAGGGTAGGGGGAATGGCTACACCTTC. It encodes CSVSQGRGNGYTF. Supplemented by reference TRBV29-1 and TRBJ1-2, the full variable domain reads SAVISQKPSRDICQRGTSLTIQCQVDSQVTMMFWYRQQPGQSLTLIATANQGSEATYESGFVIDKFPISRPNLTFSTLTVSNMSPEDSSIYLCSVSQGRGNGYTFGSGTRLTVV.

The V gene is TRBV19, the J gene TRBJ1-3; TRBD1 might be the D (5 bases). CDR1 LNHDA and CDR2 SQIVND come from the germline V gene (reference sequence). The CDR3 totals 16 residues. V lost 6 bases to trimming and J lost 0 bases, with 15 bases between them. CDR3 coding DNA: TGTGCCAGTAGCGGGCAGGGATCCTTCTCTGGAAACACCATATATTTT. Translated, it gives CASSGQGSFSGNTIYF.

This clone was detected a few times. CDR3 bases: TGCGCCAGCAGCTTGGACTGGGGCCTGAACACTGAAGCTTTCTTT. Translation gives CASSLDWGLNTEAFF. This chain connects TRBV5-1 to TRBJ1-1, with D maybe TRBD1 (5 bases). Germline V lookup: CDR1 SGHRS, CDR2 YFSETQ. The CDR3 contains 15 residues. V dropped 0 bases and J dropped 0 bases, with 9 bases sitting between them.

The rearrangement links TRBV25-1 to TRBJ1-4; D is unclear. CDR3 length equals 14 residues. Germline loops: CDR1 MGHDK, CDR2 SYGVNS. V lost 2 bases and J lost 10, with 14 bases in between. CDR3 protein: CASSERAGGGKLFF. CDR3 sequence (DNA): TGTGCCAGCAGTGAACGGGCAGGAGGAGGAAAACTGTTTTTT.

V gene TRBV18 combines with J gene TRBJ2-7; possible D gene TRBD2, 6 bases. Deletions cut 4 bases from V and 9 bases from J, with 10 bases between. The CDR3 is made up of 11 amino acids. Looked up from germline, CDR1 is KGHSH and CDR2 is LQKENI. CDR3 in amino acids: CASSRGDAQYF. The CDR3 bases are TGTGCCAGCTCACGGGGGGACGCGCAGTACTTC.

The chain employs TRBV5-1 and TRBJ2-2; possibly TRBD1 for D (6 bases). The CDR3 consists of 15 residues. V was clipped by 4 bases and J by 1 base, with 11 bases between them. Germline V CDR1 and CDR2: SGHRS, YFSETQ. Here the CDR3 reads CASSPPGQNTGELFF. The DNA of the CDR3 is TGCGCCAGCAGCCCTCCGGGACAGAACACCGGGGAGCTGTTTTTT.

V and J are TRBV7-3 and TRBJ2-7; TRBD1 matches at 8 bases. The CDR3 totals 14 residues. V shed 4 bases and J 3 bases; nucleotides not matched to a gene: 5. Germline assignment: CDR1 SGHTA and CDR2 FQGTGA. This chain's CDR3 is CASSSGQGNYEQYF. Written as DNA, the CDR3 is TGTGCCAGCAGCTCCGGACAGGGTAACTACGAGCAGTACTTC.

The chain joins TRBV7-2 to TRBJ1-3; the match to TRBD1 covers 9 bases. Trimming cost V 6 bases and J 3 bases; bases outside gene matches: 12. The germline CDR1 and CDR2 sequences are SGHTA and FQGNSA. CDR3 length: 17 residues. DNA of the CDR3: TGTGCCAGCAGTATATGGCCACAGGGGGCGCTTGGAAACACCATATATTTT. This translates into CASSIWPQGALGNTIYF.

DNA of the CDR3: TGCGCCAGCAGCCAAGATTATCGGGGAATTAATTCACCCCTCCACTTT. Translating gives CASSQDYRGINSPLHF. The chain combines TRBV4-3 with TRBJ1-6; D is unclear. Trimming took off 0 bases at V and 6 bases at J, with 12 bases between the two ends. The V gene's germline CDR1 is LGHNA and CDR2 YSLEER. The CDR3 is made up of 16 amino acids.

For the CDR3, the DNA is TGTGCCAGTAGTATTGGGAGGACAGGGTTCAACTATGGCTACACCTTC. Encoded protein: CASSIGRTGFNYGYTF. V is TRBV19 and J is TRBJ1-2; 8 positions match TRBD1. J lost 2 bases, V lost 3 bases, and 8 bases had no gene match. This CDR3 contains 16 residues. The germline CDR1 and CDR2 sequences are LNHDA and SQIVND (reference sequence).

The rearrangement joins TRBV10-1 to TRBJ1-6; D remains ambiguous. Per germline, CDR1 WNHNN and CDR2 SYGVQD (reference sequence). CDR3 length: 15 amino acids. V was trimmed by 0 bases and J by 9 bases, leaving 12 bases between them. CDR3 sequence: CASSESSGLGSPLHF. CDR3 sequence (DNA): TGCGCCAGCAGTGAGTCGAGCGGGTTGGGTTCACCCCTCCACTTT.

This clone has a single count. The V and J genes are TRBV3-1 (or the pseudogene TRBV3-2) and TRBJ1-5, with D possibly matching TRBD1 (6 bases). The CDR3 is 15 residues long. The germline V gene has CDR1 LGHDT and CDR2 YNNKEL (reference sequence). Trimming took 1 base from V and 5 from J, leaving 12 bases between them. The CDR3 sequence: CASSQGPDSYQPQHF. The CDR3 bases are TGTGCCAGCAGCCAAGGACCGGACAGCTATCAGCCCCAGCATTTT.

The chain combines TRBV5-5 with TRBJ2-2, with TRBD2 matching 12 bases. Losses at the gene ends were 1 base for V and 6 bases for J; bases not matched to a gene: 10. Germline values: CDR1 SGHKS, CDR2 YYEKEE (reference sequence). CDR3 length equals 18 residues. The CDR3 DNA follows: TGTGCCAGCAGCTTGCGGCTAGCGGGAGGGCTGGGGGCCGGGGAGCTGTTTTTT. It yields the protein CASSLRLAGGLGAGELFF.

The CDR3 protein is CASSVGQNQPQHF. CDR3 in DNA: TGTGCCAGCAGCGTGGGGCAGAATCAGCCCCAGCATTTT. J is TRBJ1-5 and V is TRBV5-8, with D maybe TRBD1 (5 bases). Trimming took off 4 bases at V and 4 bases at J, with 9 bases between the two ends. CDR1 and CDR2 from the germline V gene are SGHTS and YDEGEE. The CDR3 has 13 amino acids.

In its sample, this clone was seen a few times. This rearrangement joins TRBV6-2 or TRBV6-3 to TRBJ1-2; possible D gene TRBD1, 6 bases. Germline-derived CDR1 and CDR2 are MNHEY and SVGEGT. With 4 bases removed from V and 1 base from J, the gap between germline ends came to 16 bases. CDR3 length: 16 residues. The CDR3 DNA sequence: TGTGCCAGCAGTTTGGGGAGGGACACCTTTAACTATGGCTACACCTTC. Amino acid sequence: CASSLGRDTFNYGYTF.

The chain is built from TRBV20-1 and TRBJ2-5; 15 nucleotides align to TRBD2. Germline loops: CDR1 DFQATT, CDR2 SNEGSKA (reference sequence). The CDR3 spans 16 residues. After removal of 3 bases from V and 5 bases from J, the junction contained 7 bases not matched to a gene. The CDR3 nucleotides read TGCAGTGCTAGTTCCGGGACTAGCGGGAGGAAGGAGACCCAGTACTTC. Translation gives CSASSGTSGRKETQYF.

This clone has only one observation. The chain carries TRBV19 and TRBJ1-5; 11 bases align to TRBD1. The CDR3 totals 15 residues. Per germline, CDR1 LNHDA and CDR2 SQIVND (reference sequence). The V segment lost 6 bases and the J segment 6 bases; nucleotides outside the gene matches: 7. The DNA for the CDR3 is TGTGCCAGTAGACTAAGCGGACAGGGGGCTCAGCCCCAGCATTTT. It yields the protein CASRLSGQGAQPQHF. Combining the CDR3 with reference TRBV19 and TRBJ1-5 gives the whole variable domain DGGITQSPKYLFRKEGQNVTLSCEQNLNHDAMYWYRQDPGQGLRLIYYSQIVNDFQKGDIAEGYSVSREKKESFPLTVTSAQKNPTAFYLCASRLSGQGAQPQHFGDGTRLSIL.

The J gene is TRBJ2-7, the V gene TRBV27; no reliable D call. The V gene lost 2 bases and the J gene lost 4 bases, with 24 bases spanning the gap. The V gene's germline CDR1 is MNHEY and CDR2 SMNVEV (reference sequence). The CDR3 runs 18 residues. CDR3 DNA: TGTGCCAGCAGTTTAAACCACCACGGAGTCTCTACGGGTTACGAGCAGTACTTC. Protein: CASSLNHHGVSTGYEQYF.

The chain recombines TRBV28 with TRBJ1-5; tentative D call: TRBD1 (5 bases). Germline V CDR1 and CDR2: MDHEN, SYDVKM. The CDR3 covers 14 residues. Trimming took 2 bases from V and 3 from J, leaving 8 bases between them. The CDR3, as DNA: TGTGCCAGCAGTTTAGGGGGGAACAATCAGCCCCAGCATTTT. Translating gives CASSLGGNNQPQHF.

J is TRBJ2-1 and V is TRBV29-1; 8 nucleotides match TRBD2. Per germline, CDR1 SQVTM and CDR2 ANQGSEA. The trim removed 6 bases at V and 8 bases at J, leaving 12 bases unmatched. The CDR3 sequence is 14 residues long. CDR3 amino acids: CSVKGLAGYHEQFF. The CDR3 region has the DNA TGCAGCGTCAAAGGACTAGCAGGGTACCATGAGCAGTTCTTC.

J is TRBJ1-4 and V is TRBV12-3 or TRBV12-4; D call uncertain. V dropped 6 bases and J dropped 8 bases, with 10 bases sitting between them. This CDR3 has 12 residues. CDR3 sequence reads: CASRILQEKLFF. The CDR3 region has the DNA TGTGCCAGCAGGATATTACAAGAAAAACTGTTTTTT.

The genes are TRBV18 and TRBJ2-2, with 8 bases lining up with TRBD1. This CDR3 has 16 amino acids. Germline V gene data show CDR1 as KGHSH and CDR2 as LQKENI. Trimming took 3 bases from V and 1 from J; bases not matched to a gene: 4. The CDR3 spells CASSPSGGRNTGELFF. CDR3 in DNA: TGTGCCAGCTCACCTTCAGGGGGCAGGAACACCGGGGAGCTGTTTTTT.

The V and J genes are TRBV18 and TRBJ2-7; the D is unclear. The CDR3 totals 14 residues. Germline CDR1 and CDR2: KGHSH and LQKENI. V was clipped by 3 bases and J by 2 bases, with 11 bases between them. The CDR3 DNA reads as TGTGCCAGCTCACCTTCTTGGCTTGCCTACGAGCAGTACTTC. It yields the protein CASSPSWLAYEQYF.

The chain couples TRBV5-5 to TRBJ2-1; no firm D call. The CDR3 length is 13 residues. V lost 1 base, J lost 4 bases, and 6 bases lay in between. Germline V gene data show CDR1 as SGHKS and CDR2 as YYEKEE (reference sequence). CDR3 in amino acids: CASSLYLYNEQFF. The CDR3 DNA follows: TGTGCCAGCAGCTTGTATCTGTACAATGAGCAGTTCTTC.

The V call is TRBV24-1, the J call TRBJ1-2, with D perhaps TRBD1 (5 bases). V was pared by 3 bases and J by 7 bases, with 14 bases between. CDR1 and CDR2 (germline): KGHDR, SFDVKD. The CDR3 runs 14 residues. CDR3 nucleotide sequence: TGTGCCACCAGTGATCCCGGGGGGGTAGGTGGCTACACCTTC. Translated: CATSDPGGVGGYTF.